This T cell receptor (beta chain) was found in a study of cytomegalovirus exposure and HLA in healthy donors (dated by TCRdb to about 2017). Regarding the study in general: The roughly 670 repertoires of the first cohort and the 120 validation repertoires were produced on the same platform, according to a later analysis. The aim of the study was to test whether cataloging public T cell receptors could identify signatures of past pathogen exposure. Besides the first cohort of hundreds of subjects, a separate validation cohort made up of roughly 120 different subjects was used. High-throughput TCR immunosequencing, statistical association of individual TCRs with disease status, and machine learning were combined to predict cytomegalovirus infection status.

Trimming costs V 2 bases and J 4 bases, and their ends lie 3 bases apart. From the cysteine up to the phenylalanine, the CDR3 has a length of 11 residues. Only the CDR3 part of the read is kept: 33 bases, read in frame from the first base. CDR1 and CDR2 were assigned from the germline V gene as SNHLY and FYNNEI. Donors formed part of the validation cohort, which comprised 95 to 150 subjects and was distinct from the first cohort of under 850 subjects. Study-wide conclusions, independent of this receptor: In vitro tests confirmed that a few of the cytomegalovirus-associated TCR beta chains recognize cytomegalovirus antigens. A later analysis lacked HLA typing for the validation cohort, so it scored co-occurrence in that cohort across all 120 or so repertoires. Cytomegalovirus status was reported to be diagnosed by the classifier with high specificity and sensitivity in both the original and validation cohorts. The study listed approximately 160 TCR beta chains as associated with cytomegalovirus. Subsequent analysis determined that TCRs grouped into clusters in the first cohort also showed a tendency toward co-occurrence across the 90 to 150 validation repertoires, and 94% of cluster scores exceeded 0. It was suggested by the authors that the approach could potentially be generalized to other disease states and immunological phenotypes. While some public TCRs were present in many individuals, most TCR sequences turned up only very rarely across donors.

To prepare the library, the immunoSEQ multiplex PCR assay was applied. Per the original workflow: A statistical classification framework was built for diagnosing cytomegalovirus status from the catalog of TCR beta chain sequences. The table comes from immuneACCESS by way of TCRdb, which keeps in-frame sequences with V and J called. Part of the clones is missing from these tables; in studies checked, under half for an unresolved V gene and the rest for unknown reasons. That table is the source of V, J and clone size, and D and trimming were worked out from the DNA. The table for this sample lists a few hundred thousand clones; about 90% of them were counted only once. Together, the top ten hold around 13% of the sample. In regard to this clone: The antigen it recognizes is unknown. Base-call qualities are not available, and no considerably larger clone is one nucleotide away. This specimen includes other DNA sequences encoding the same CDR3.

This TCR derives from a man younger than 35 in good health and CMV-seropositive. Material: PBMCs. The sequence is built from TRBV2 and TRBJ2-7; no D gene is confidently identified. In nucleotides, the sequence is TGTGCCAGCAGTGAACTTTACGAGCAGTACTTC. This gives the protein CASSELYEQYF.